The text below deals with one TCR beta chain. Its specificity is unknown. This specimen belongs to a study of CD8+ T cells in alopecia areata. The wider study: Treatment ran 6 to 18 months, with 6 months of follow-up afterward.

Treatment noted: oral pan-JAK inhibitor, 5-10 mg twice daily. Collected material from alopecia areata patients comprised lesional scalp punch biopsies and peripheral blood. Sequencing relied on a cDNA template that was reverse transcribed from extracted RNA. Data came from immunoSEQ multiplex PCR; TCRdb stores just in-frame clones and leaves some out. The table has 40,000 to 50,000 clones, 55% to 75% seen once. With 4 bases removed from V and 6 bases from J, the gap between germline ends came to 8 bases. The CDR3 sequence is 12 residues long. CDR1 and CDR2 (germline): SEHNR, FQNEAQ (reference sequence). General study findings and limits: Compared with normal scalp, lesional scalp had higher clonality and more expanded CD8+ clones. Any link of baseline CD8+ expansion to response, resting on one nonresponder, remains uncertain.

The chain couples TRBV7-9 to TRBJ2-3; D remains unclear. This receptor was taken from a human donor with alopecia areata. The sample in question was CD8+ T cells sorted from blood, obtained at week 4, from a patient treated with tofacitinib. The CDR3 coding sequence is TGTGCCAGCAGCTCCCTAGAGGATACGCAGTATTTT. Protein: CASSSLEDTQYF. The full variable domain, completed using reference TRBV7-9 and TRBJ2-3, is DTGVSQNPRHKITKRGQNVTFRCDPISEHNRLYWYRQTLGQGPEFLTYFQNEAQLEKSRLLSDRFSAERPKGSFSTLEIQRTEQGDSAMYLCASSSLEDTQYFGPGTRLTVL.